This T cell receptor beta chain was sequenced in a study of blood T cell repertoires in COVID-19. Overall study context: PBMCs, B-cell-depleted T cells, or T cells provided the cDNA or gDNA that made up the material.

Trimming removed 0 bases from V and 8 bases from J, with 17 bases in between. The CDR3 totals 16 residues. Looked up from germline, CDR1 is LGHNA and CDR2 is YSLEER. Sequenced by immunoSEQ multiplex PCR; TCRdb stores in-frame clones only, minus some. The data contain under 200,000 clones, around nine tenths of them seen just once; the ten biggest clones take up approximately 3.3%. The sequenced material came from peripheral blood. This TCR came from a man aged 18 to 30 with active or convalescent COVID-19. The rearrangement joins TRBV4-3 to TRBJ2-1; weak D call: TRBD2 (7 bases). The CDR3 region has the DNA TGCGCCAGCAGCCAAGATAAGGGGGAGGGGATCCATGAGCAGTTCTTC. Its protein product is CASSQDKGEGIHEQFF.